This T cell receptor (beta chain) derives from a study of tumor-infiltrating lymphocytes in oesophageal squamous cell carcinoma. V lost 6 bases and J 0 bases, leaving 12 bases between the germline ends. The CDR3 has 15 amino acids. TCRdb recomputed calls from the PCR reads with MiXCR, one row per CDR3 protein. The sample consists of just under 20,000 distinct CDR3 sequences, 35% to 45% of them appearing once. Many counts were recorded for this clonotype. The sequence derives from a male donor with esophageal squamous cell carcinoma. Source material: esophageal tumor tissue. This chain uses TRBV12-3 or TRBV12-4 with TRBJ2-1; D is perhaps TRBD2 (6 bases). The CDR3 region is CASRLALSSYNEQFF. The DNA for the CDR3 is TGTGCCAGCAGACTAGCCCTGAGCTCCTACAATGAGCAGTTCTTC.